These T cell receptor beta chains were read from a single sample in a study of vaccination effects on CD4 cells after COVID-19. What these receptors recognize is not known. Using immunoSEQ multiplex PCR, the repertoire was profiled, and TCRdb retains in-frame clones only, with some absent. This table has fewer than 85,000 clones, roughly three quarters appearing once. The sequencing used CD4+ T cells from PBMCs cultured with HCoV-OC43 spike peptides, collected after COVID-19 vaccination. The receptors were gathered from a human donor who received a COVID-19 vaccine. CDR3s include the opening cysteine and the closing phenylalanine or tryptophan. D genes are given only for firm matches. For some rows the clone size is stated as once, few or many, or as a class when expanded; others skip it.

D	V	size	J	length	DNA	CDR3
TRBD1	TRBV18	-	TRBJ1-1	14	TGTGCCAGCTCAGCGGACAGGGGTGAGACTGAAGCTTTCTTT	CASSADRGETEAFF
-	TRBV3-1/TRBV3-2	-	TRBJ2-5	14	TGTGCCAGCAGCCAGAACGGGGTGGAAGAGACCCAGTACTTC	CASSQNGVEETQYF
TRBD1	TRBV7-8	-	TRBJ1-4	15	TGTGCCAGCAGCCCACCACAGGGGGCTAATGAAAAACTGTTTTTT	CASSPPQGANEKLFF
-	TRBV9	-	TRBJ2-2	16	TGTGCCAGCAGCGTAACTGGATCTAGGAACACCGGGGAGCTGTTTTTT	CASSVTGSRNTGELFF
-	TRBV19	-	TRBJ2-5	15	TGTGCCAGTAGCCAGCCCTCGGGGGCAAGACAGACCCAGTACTTC	CASSQPSGARQTQYF
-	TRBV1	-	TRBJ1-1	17	TGCACCAGCAGCCATGTCCCCGGGACGGTGAATAACACTGAAGCTTTCTTT	CTSSHVPGTVNNTEAFF
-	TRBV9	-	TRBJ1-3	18	TGTGCCAGCAGCGCCGACTTCGGGGCAGAGTTCTCTGGAAACACCATATATTTT	CASSADFGAEFSGNTIYF
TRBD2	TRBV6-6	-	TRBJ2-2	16	TGTGCCAGCAGTTACGGGAGGGGCCGGGGCACCGGGGAGCTGTTTTTT	CASSYGRGRGTGELFF
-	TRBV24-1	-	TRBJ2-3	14	TGTGCCACCAGTGCTGTACAGGGTGCGGATACGCAGTATTTT	CATSAVQGADTQYF
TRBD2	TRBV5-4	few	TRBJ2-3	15	TGTGCCAGCAGCTTTATCGGGGGGGCATCAGATACGCAGTATTTT	CASSFIGGASDTQYF
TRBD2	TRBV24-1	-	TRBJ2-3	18	TGTGCCACCAGTGAACCTAGCGGGGGCCCGTCCACTACAGATACGCAGTATTTT	CATSEPSGGPSTTDTQYF
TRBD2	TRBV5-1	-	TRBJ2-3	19	TGCGCCAGCAGCTTGGTGGCCCCCGGGACTAGCGGGGGGGCACATACGCAGTATTTT	CASSLVAPGTSGGAHTQYF
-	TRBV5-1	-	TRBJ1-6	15	TGCGCCAGCAGCTTCGATGGACAGCGGAATTCACCCCTCCACTTT	CASSFDGQRNSPLHF
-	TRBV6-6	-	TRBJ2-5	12	TGTGCCAGCTCCCGGGCCCAAGAGACCCAGTACTTC	CASSRAQETQYF
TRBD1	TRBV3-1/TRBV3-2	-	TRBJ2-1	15	TGTGCCAGCAGCCAAGGACAGGGACCCTACAATGAGCAGTTCTTC	CASSQGQGPYNEQFF
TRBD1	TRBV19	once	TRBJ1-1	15	TGTGCCAGTAGTATACCGGACAGGGGAAACACTGAAGCTTTCTTT	CASSIPDRGNTEAFF
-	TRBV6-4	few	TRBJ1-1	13	TGTGCCAGCAGTGAGACGGGGAACACTGAAGCTTTCTTT	CASSETGNTEAFF
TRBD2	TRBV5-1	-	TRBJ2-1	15	TGCGCCAGCAGCTTTTCAAGCGGGACCCACAATGAGCAGTTCTTC	CASSFSSGTHNEQFF
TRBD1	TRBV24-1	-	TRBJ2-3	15	TGTGCCACCAGTGAGACAGGGGGCGCAGGTGATACGCAGTATTTT	CATSETGGAGDTQYF
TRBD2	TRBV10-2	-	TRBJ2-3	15	TGCGCCAGCAGTGAGTCGGTAGCGGGGGACCGCACGCAGTATTTT	CASSESVAGDRTQYF
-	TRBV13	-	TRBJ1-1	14	TGTGCCAGCAGCATCCGGACAGTGAACACTGAAGCTTTCTTT	CASSIRTVNTEAFF
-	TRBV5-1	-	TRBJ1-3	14	TGCGCCAGCAGCTTGGACGGGGCTGGAAACACCATATATTTT	CASSLDGAGNTIYF
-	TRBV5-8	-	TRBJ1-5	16	TGTGCCAGCAGCTTGGTCGTCGGGTATAGCAATCAGCCCCAGCATTTT	CASSLVVGYSNQPQHF
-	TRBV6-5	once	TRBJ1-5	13	TGTGCCAGCAGTTATTACAGGGAAGGGCCCCAGCATTTT	CASSYYREGPQHF
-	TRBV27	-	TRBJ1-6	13	TGTGCCAGCAGTGAGGGCCTTTATTCACCCCTCCACTTT	CASSEGLYSPLHF
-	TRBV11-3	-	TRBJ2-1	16	TGTGCCAGCAGCTTATGGACTGGGAGCTCCTACAATGAGCAGTTCTTC	CASSLWTGSSYNEQFF
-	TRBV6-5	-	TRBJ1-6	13	TGTGCCAGCAGCACGGACTATAATTCACCCCTCCACTTT	CASSTDYNSPLHF
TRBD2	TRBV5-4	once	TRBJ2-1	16	TGTGCCAGCAGCTCGAGGACTAGCGGGGGGGAAAGTGAGCAGTTCTTC	CASSSRTSGGESEQFF
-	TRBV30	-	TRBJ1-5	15	TGTGCCTGGAGTGAGGGGGTTTTAGGCAATCAGCCCCAGCATTTT	CAWSEGVLGNQPQHF
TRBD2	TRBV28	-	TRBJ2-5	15	TGTGCCAGCAGTTTAAGGGGAGGGTTCTACGAGACCCAGTACTTC	CASSLRGGFYETQYF
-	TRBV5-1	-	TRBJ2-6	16	TGCGCCAGCAGCTTGGCCTCTTCTCCTGGGGCCAACGTCCTGACTTTC	CASSLASSPGANVLTF
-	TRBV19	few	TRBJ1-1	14	TGTGCCAGTAGTATTAGTCCGGGTTACACTGAAGCTTTCTTT	CASSISPGYTEAFF
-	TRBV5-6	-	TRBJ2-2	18	TGTGCCAGCAGCTTTATGATTTCCTCGAGCAGTGACACCGGGGAGCTGTTTTTT	CASSFMISSSSDTGELFF
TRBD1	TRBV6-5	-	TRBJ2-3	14	TGTGCCAGCAGTAAACAGGGGGAAGCAGATACGCAGTATTTT	CASSKQGEADTQYF
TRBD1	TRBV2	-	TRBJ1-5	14	TGTGCCAGCAGTGAGACAGGGAGGGATCAGCCCCAGCATTTT	CASSETGRDQPQHF
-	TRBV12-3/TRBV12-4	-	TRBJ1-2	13	TGTGCCAGCAGTCGGGACTTATACTATGGCTACACCTTC	CASSRDLYYGYTF
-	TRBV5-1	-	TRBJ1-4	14	TGCGCCAGCAGCTTGTTGGGGGCGGGAGAAAAACTGTTTTTT	CASSLLGAGEKLFF
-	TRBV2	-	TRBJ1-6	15	TGTGCCAGCAGTGAAGTCCGTGGGGGTTTTTCACCCCTCCACTTT	CASSEVRGGFSPLHF
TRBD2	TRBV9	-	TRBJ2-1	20	TGTGCCAGCAGCGTAGAGGGTCTAGCGGGGGGGCCAAGATCCTACAATGAGCAGTTCTTC	CASSVEGLAGGPRSYNEQFF
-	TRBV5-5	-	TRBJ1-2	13	TGTGCCAGCAGCTGGACAGCTGCCTATGGCTACACCTTC	CASSWTAAYGYTF
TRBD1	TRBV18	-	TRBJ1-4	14	TGTGCCAGCTCACCAGCAGGGGGACGGGAAAAACTGTTTTTT	CASSPAGGREKLFF
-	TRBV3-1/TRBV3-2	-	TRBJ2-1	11	TGTGCCAGCAGCCAAGTGGACGAGCAGTTCTTC	CASSQVDEQFF
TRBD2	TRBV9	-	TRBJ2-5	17	TGTGCCAGCAGCGTAGGGACTAGCGGGGGACCTTGGGAGACCCAGTACTTC	CASSVGTSGGPWETQYF
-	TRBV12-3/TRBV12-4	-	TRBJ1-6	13	TGTGCCAGCAGTTTAAGTATGCATTCACCCCTCCACTTT	CASSLSMHSPLHF
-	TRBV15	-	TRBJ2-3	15	TGTGCCACCAGCAGAGATGGAGGGTCGGTGGATACGCAGTATTTT	CATSRDGGSVDTQYF
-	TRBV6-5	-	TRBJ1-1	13	TGTGCCAGCACTAGAGGGAGCACCTCTGAAGCTTTCTTT	CASTRGSTSEAFF
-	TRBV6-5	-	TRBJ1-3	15	TGTGCCAGCTCTCGGACAGTCAGCTCTGGAAACACCATATATTTT	CASSRTVSSGNTIYF
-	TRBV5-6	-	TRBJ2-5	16	TGTGCCAGCAGCCGGGTCCCTATTGGAGGTGTAGAGACCCAGTACTTC	CASSRVPIGGVETQYF
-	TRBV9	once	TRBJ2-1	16	TGTGCCAGCAGCGTAGGGCCCAGGGTGGACAATGGCGAGCAGTTCTTC	CASSVGPRVDNGEQFF
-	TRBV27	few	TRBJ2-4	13	TGTGCCAGCAGTTTATCGTTCGGGAACATTCAGTACTTC	CASSLSFGNIQYF
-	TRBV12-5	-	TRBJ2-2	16	TGTGCTAGTGGTTTGGTTGTTGTACAGGGAAACGGGGAGCTGTTTTTT	CASGLVVVQGNGELFF
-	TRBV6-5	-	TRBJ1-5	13	TGTGCCAGCAGACTAAAGGGCGATCAGCCCCAGCATTTT	CASRLKGDQPQHF
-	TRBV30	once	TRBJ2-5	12	TGTGCCTGGGGGACACTCCAAGAGACCCAGTACTTC	CAWGTLQETQYF
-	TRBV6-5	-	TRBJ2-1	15	TGTGCCAGCAGCCAAGACAGGAGAGAATACAATGAGCAGTTCTTC	CASSQDRREYNEQFF